This TCR beta chain is from a study of brain T cells in children with intractable seizures. Libraries were prepared by immunoSEQ multiplex PCR; TCRdb keeps only in-frame clonotypes and omits some of them. The sample includes 110,000 or so clones, around 94% seen only once; the top ten take approximately 3.9%. Here the sequenced sample was peripheral blood, taken at surgery. This sequence was found in a boy under two years old with hemimegalencephaly and intractable seizures.

Here the CDR3 reads CAWRARDNTEAFF. CDR3 sequence (DNA): TGTGCCTGGAGAGCCCGGGACAACACTGAAGCTTTCTTT. The V call is TRBV30, the J call TRBJ1-1; a weak D match, TRBD1 (5 bases). The CDR3 covers 13 residues. V dropped 3 bases and J dropped 2 bases, with 10 bases sitting between them. Per germline, CDR1 GTSNPN and CDR2 SVGIG (reference sequence).